This paragraph covers one T cell receptor (beta chain) sequence. Its cognate antigen has yet to be identified. No base qualities exist here, and no much larger clone lies one base off it. Genomic DNA from frozen pancreas tissue was processed for repertoire sequencing. Genomic DNA, roughly 1.9-3.3 ug, was extracted from umbilical cord blood or frozen pancreas using the DNeasy Blood and Tissue Kit. The data were taken from a study of fetal regulatory T cell absence and autoimmunity (dated by TCRdb to 2017 to 2019). For the wider study: The IPEX patients showed exocrine pancreas autoimmunity in the absence of clinical diabetes.

TCRbeta CDR3 regions were amplified and barcoded by two-step multiplex PCR on the immunoSEQ human TCRbeta survey platform. Libraries were sequenced on Illumina instruments, with IgH sequenced in parallel from the same samples. The original methods were these. Raw reads were filtered against IMGT V, D, J definitions and binned by a nearest-neighbor algorithm to remove PCR and sequencing errors. A clone was defined by an identical nucleotide sequence, and differential abundance between tissues was tested with a Fisher exact test for each clone at a pFDR threshold of p<0.01. Clones whose frequencies were too low for statistical inference were excluded by a minimum inclusion filter of 10 in either sample. Pairwise clonal comparisons used the immunoSEQ Analyzer, and gene family usage was assessed with IMGT tools. TCRdb took over this immuneACCESS table, retaining in-frame rearrangements with V and J assigned. Such tables are incomplete; in checked studies, under half of the missing clones stem from an unresolved V gene, and the remainder is unexplained. That table furnishes V, J and clone size, whereas the DNA furnished D and trimming. In all, the sample holds 85,000 to 100,000 clones, and about two thirds of those were seen once. Of the sample, approximately 1.9% is held by the ten largest clones.

Inclusive of the bounding cysteine and phenylalanine, the CDR3 is 15 residues long. Only the CDR3 portion is preserved as DNA: 45 bases, with reading frame beginning at the first base. At the junction V is shortened by 2 bases and J by 0 bases, with 10 bases in between. Reading the germline V gene gives CDR1 SGHDN and CDR2 FVKESK. The investigation overall reported the following: The oligoclonal enrichment was taken as support for antigen-driven autoimmunity in the pancreas before birth in IPEX syndrome. The TCR compartment showed significant oligoclonal enrichment in pancreas versus cord blood, with some top clones over 80-fold enriched. TRB gene family usage was broadly similar between cord blood and pancreas, resembling published neonatal and adult repertoires.

This receptor was taken from a male donor with IPEX syndrome. Sequencing input: pancreas tissue. Here the chain combines TRBV14 and TRBJ1-1; TRBD1 could be the D gene, as 5 bases match. CDR3 protein: CASSQWGRMNTEAFF. The bases read TGTGCCAGCAGCCAATGGGGCAGAATGAACACTGAAGCTTTCTTT.